One sample yielded the 30 T cell receptor beta chains listed below, sequenced in a study of cytomegalovirus exposure and HLA in healthy donors. With 60 Vbeta and 13 Jbeta primers, the PCR was carried out. Sequencing used immunoSEQ multiplex PCR; TCRdb keeps in-frame clones, though not all of them. This table holds 80,000 to 100,000 clones, about three quarters found once. Sequencing was done on a sample of PBMCs. The receptors were sampled from a man aged 40-49 years in good health and CMV-seronegative.

About this clone itself: One end of the junction is discordant with germline, which a read error may explain. The chain has TRBV7-9 and TRBJ1-3; no clear D gene. The CDR3 has 12 amino acids. Germline assignment: CDR1 SEHNR and CDR2 FQNEAQ (reference sequence). CDR3 bases: TGTACCAGTGACATGTCAGGAAACACCATATATTTT. Translation: CTSDMSGNTIYF.

This clone was counted a single time. V usage is TRBV6-1 and J usage is TRBJ1-1; tentative D call: TRBD1 (6 bases). The CDR3 spans 13 residues. Germline V gene sequence: CDR1 MNHNS, CDR2 SASEGT. Trimming pared 6 bases from V and 9 bases from J, leaving 17 bases between. CDR3 residues: CASSSRDNFQAFF. CDR3 nucleotides: TGTGCCAGCAGCTCCCGGGACAACTTTCAAGCTTTCTTT.

V usage is TRBV15 and J usage is TRBJ2-7; the match to TRBD1 covers 8 bases. Germline-derived CDR1 and CDR2 are LNHNV and YYDKDF (reference sequence). CDR3 length: 12 residues. The V segment lost 8 bases and the J segment 2 bases; nucleotides outside the gene matches: 2. CDR3 DNA sequence: TGTGCCACCGGGACAGGAGCCTACGAGCAGTACTTC. The encoded protein is CATGTGAYEQYF.

V gene TRBV9 combines with J gene TRBJ2-1; TRBD1 aligns across 10 bases. There are 15 residues in the CDR3. Per germline, CDR1 SGDLS and CDR2 YYNGEE. V was pared by 4 bases and J by 7 bases, with 8 bases of the junction left unmatched. The CDR3 nucleotides read TGTGCCAGCAGCACCCGACAGGGGGCTGGGAATGAGCAGTTCTTC. It is translated as CASSTRQGAGNEQFF.

About this clone itself: The junction and the germline gene differ at one end; a read error may be behind it. The chain couples TRBV7-9 to TRBJ1-2, with D possibly TRBD1 on 6 matching bases. CDR1 SEHNR and CDR2 FQNEAQ come from the germline V gene (reference sequence). The CDR3 extends over 12 amino acids. The CDR3 DNA follows: TGTTCCAGCAGCCGGACAGATTATGGCTACACCTTC. Its protein is CSSSRTDYGYTF.

On this clone: This sample includes further DNA sequences coding for the same CDR3. This sequence joins TRBV11-2 and TRBJ1-6; D possibly corresponds to TRBD1 (6 bases). V was pared by 4 bases and J by 10 bases, with 14 bases between. The germline V gene encodes CDR1 SGHAT and CDR2 FQNNGV. The CDR3 is 14 residues long. The CDR3: CASSYQGILSPLHF. The CDR3 DNA is TGTGCCAGCAGCTATCAGGGGATTTTATCACCCCTCCACTTT.

The V and J genes are TRBV6-1 and TRBJ2-3, with TRBD1 matching over 8 bases. This CDR3 has 18 residues. After removal of 1 base from V and 6 bases from J, the junction contained 15 bases not matched to a gene. Germline CDR1 is MNHNS and CDR2 is SASEGT. The chain's CDR3 is CASSEGKGRTGQVDTQYF. CDR3 coding DNA: TGTGCCAGCAGTGAAGGGAAAGGTCGGACAGGGCAGGTCGATACGCAGTATTTT.

The chain uses TRBV11-2 and TRBJ2-7; no reliable D call. Germline V lookup: CDR1 SGHAT, CDR2 FQNNGV. This CDR3 has 11 residues. V dropped 5 bases and J dropped 6 bases, with 8 bases sitting between them. The CDR3 bases are TGTGCCAGCAGCCCTAAAACCGAGCAGTACTTC. Translated, it gives CASSPKTEQYF.

This chain connects TRBV29-1 to TRBJ1-2; TRBD1 agrees at 7 bases. The V segment lost 4 bases and the J segment 7 bases; nucleotides outside the gene matches: 3. The CDR3 totals 11 residues. Germline V gene data show CDR1 as SQVTM and CDR2 as ANQGSEA. CDR3 sequence: CSVGGDSGYTF. CDR3 coding DNA: TGCAGCGTTGGGGGGGACAGTGGCTACACCTTC.

This clone occurred a few times. This chain links TRBV12-5 with TRBJ1-1; the D gene is possibly TRBD1 (6 bases). Germline CDR1 LGHNT, CDR2 FRNRAP. The CDR3 is 16 amino acids. Deletions cut 8 bases from V and 2 bases from J, with 21 bases between. The CDR3 DNA sequence: TGTGCTAGTAAGTCTAATATCAGGGGTCTTAACACTGAAGCTTTCTTT. Amino acids: CASKSNIRGLNTEAFF. The entire variable domain, with the rest obtained from reference TRBV12-5 and TRBJ1-1, is as follows: DARVTQTPRHKVTEMGQEVTMRCQPILGHNTVFWYRQTMMQGLELLAYFRNRAPLDDSGMPKDRFSAEMPDATLATLKIQPSEPRDSAVYFCASKSNIRGLNTEAFFGQGTRLTVV.

The rearrangement joins TRBV2 to TRBJ2-3, with D possibly being TRBD2 (5 bases). This CDR3 is 14 amino acids long. Germline lookup yields CDR1 SNHLY and CDR2 FYNNEI. The germline V and J ends were trimmed by 7 bases and 1 base, with 12 bases remaining between them. CDR3 protein: CASTSRVGTDTQYF. The CDR3 DNA follows: TGTGCCAGCACCTCGCGGGTTGGCACAGATACGCAGTATTTT.

The chain is built from TRBV25-1 and TRBJ2-1, with TRBD1 as a possible D gene (5 bases). V was cut by 4 bases and J by 3 bases, with 10 bases left in between. CDR3 length: 14 residues. CDR1 is MGHDK and CDR2 is SYGVNS in the germline V gene. CDR3 bases: TGTGCCAGCAGTGCCACAGGCAACTACAATGAGCAGTTCTTC. This translates into CASSATGNYNEQFF.

J is TRBJ1-1 and V is TRBV19, with 8 bases matching TRBD1. Germline-derived CDR1 and CDR2 are LNHDA and SQIVND (reference sequence). The CDR3 covers 16 residues. Trimming cost V 8 bases and J 0 bases; bases outside gene matches: 11. CDR3 region: CASQAETGVMNTEAFF. As DNA, the CDR3 is TGTGCCAGTCAGGCTGAGACAGGGGTCATGAACACTGAAGCTTTCTTT.

V gene TRBV15 combines with J gene TRBJ2-3; D unresolved. The V end was cut by 0 bases, the J end by 2 bases, with 6 bases between. CDR1 and CDR2 (germline): LNHNV, YYDKDF (reference sequence). The length of the CDR3 is 14 residues. DNA of the CDR3: TGTGCCACCAGCAGAGATGAGTACACAGATACGCAGTATTTT. It is translated as CATSRDEYTDTQYF.

The chain couples TRBV9 to TRBJ2-7; 7 bases map to TRBD2. The CDR3 sequence is 15 residues long. Germline V lookup: CDR1 SGDLS, CDR2 YYNGEE. V lost 2 bases, J lost 0 bases, and 5 bases stayed unmatched. CDR3 loop: CASSVGGVHSYEQYF. The CDR3 DNA is TGTGCCAGCAGCGTGGGAGGGGTCCACTCCTACGAGCAGTACTTC.

The genes are TRBV7-6 and TRBJ1-1; TRBD1 matches 7 bases. Germline V gene sequence: CDR1 SGHVS, CDR2 FNYEAQ. The CDR3 is 18 amino acids. Trimming at V came to 0 bases and at J to 1 base, leaving 11 bases not matched to a gene. The CDR3 DNA follows: TGTGCCAGCAGCTTAGCGAGGGGGGACAGCGTCGGGAACACTGAAGCTTTCTTT. Translation gives CASSLARGDSVGNTEAFF. The full variable domain, with the rest looked up from reference TRBV7-6 and TRBJ1-1, is GAGVSQSPRYKVTKRGQDVALRCDPISGHVSLYWYRQALGQGPEFLTYFNYEAQQDKSGLPNDRFSAERPEGSISTLTIQRTEQRDSAMYRCASSLARGDSVGNTEAFFGQGTRLTVV.

With respect to this clone: An end of the junction does not agree with germline; a read error may underlie this. The V call is TRBV6-6, the J call TRBJ2-7; 7 nucleotides line up with TRBD1. This CDR3 spans 13 amino acids. Germline lookup yields CDR1 MNHNY and CDR2 SVGAGI (reference sequence). The CDR3 sequence: CASSVKGAYGQYF. CDR3 DNA sequence: TGTGCCAGCAGCGTCAAGGGGGCTTACGGGCAGTACTTC.

This chain connects TRBV7-2 to TRBJ2-7; 8 positions match TRBD1. Germline trimming cut 2 bases from V and 4 bases from J; bases unmatched to any gene: 7. Germline CDR1 and CDR2: SGHTA and FQGNSA. The CDR3 is 15 residues long. CDR3 nucleotide sequence: TGTGCCAGCAGCTTACAGACAGGGGCACTGTACGAGCAGTACTTC. This encodes CASSLQTGALYEQYF.

This rearrangement joins TRBV9 to TRBJ1-5, with D possibly being TRBD1 (6 bases). The V gene lost 4 bases and the J gene lost 7 bases, with 15 bases spanning the gap. The CDR3 loop spans 14 amino acids. CDR1 SGDLS and CDR2 YYNGEE come from the germline V gene. The CDR3 sequence: CASSRTGSGQPQHF. In DNA, the CDR3 is TGTGCCAGCAGCCGAACAGGGAGTGGCCAGCCCCAGCATTTT.

The chain is built from TRBV10-3 and TRBJ2-7, with 7 nucleotides matching TRBD2. Per the germline V gene, CDR1 is ENHRY and CDR2 is SYGVKD. The CDR3 runs to 14 residues. V gave up 4 bases and J gave up 4 bases; unmatched junction bases: 7. DNA of the CDR3: TGTGCCATCAGTGGGGCGGGGGATTCGTACGAGCAGTACTTC. Translating gives CAISGAGDSYEQYF.

The chain joins TRBV29-1 to TRBJ1-1, with 11 bases matching TRBD1. With V trimmed by 6 bases and J by 11 bases, 8 bases remained unmatched. Germline CDR1 reads SQVTM; CDR2 reads ANQGSEA. There are 12 residues in the CDR3. The CDR3 DNA sequence: TGCAGCGTCGTGGGACAGGGGGGATTGGCTTTCTTT. It specifies CSVVGQGGLAFF.

The V and J genes are TRBV2 and TRBJ2-7; a possible D gene is TRBD1 (5 bases). The CDR3 length is 11 residues. The germline gives CDR1 SNHLY, CDR2 FYNNEI. V dropped 8 bases and J dropped 4 bases, with 9 bases sitting between them. The CDR3 DNA sequence: TGTGCCAGCGAGGACACTTACGAGCAGTACTTC. Protein: CASEDTYEQYF.

The rearrangement joins TRBV10-1 to TRBJ2-5, with a weak D call TRBD1 (5 bases). Looked up from germline, CDR1 is WNHNN and CDR2 is SYGVQD (reference sequence). Trimming took 3 bases from V and 6 from J, leaving 11 bases between them. This CDR3 has 13 residues. DNA of the CDR3: TGCGCCAGCAGTGAACAGGTGATGAAGACCCAGTACTTC. This translates into CASSEQVMKTQYF.

The chain carries TRBV29-1 and TRBJ2-2, with D possibly matching TRBD1 (5 bases). Germline values: CDR1 SQVTM, CDR2 ANQGSEA. The CDR3 contains 15 residues. Trimming took 4 bases from V and 0 from J, leaving 12 bases between them. The CDR3 reads CSVGKDTSNTGELFF. Written as DNA, the CDR3 is TGCAGCGTTGGAAAGGACACCTCGAACACCGGGGAGCTGTTTTTT.

The rearrangement links TRBV12-2 to TRBJ2-7; the table gives TRBD1 as D, unverified against the DNA. TRBV12-2 is assigned pseudogene status. The CDR3 runs 14 residues. The CDR3 here is CASRKKGQAYEQYF. DNA for the CDR3: TGTGCAAGTCGCAAAAAAGGACAGGCTTACGAGCAGTACTTC.

The chain combines TRBV6-4 with TRBJ2-3; D possibly corresponds to TRBD1 (6 bases). Germline V lookup: CDR1 MRHNA, CDR2 SNTAGT. V lost 5 bases, J lost 1 base, and 13 bases lay in between. This CDR3 has 15 residues. CDR3 sequence: CASSLTGIGTDTQYF. CDR3 DNA: TGTGCCAGCAGTCTAACAGGGATCGGCACAGATACGCAGTATTTT.

This CDR3 reads CASSLLEVVLILHF. The CDR3, as DNA: TGTGCCAGCAGTCTGCTAGAGGTAGTTCTCATCCTCCACTTT. The chain couples TRBV6-1 to TRBJ1-6; D remains unclear. V dropped 5 bases and J dropped 15 bases, with 20 bases sitting between them. The CDR3 sequence is 14 residues long. Per the germline V gene, CDR1 is MNHNS and CDR2 is SASEGT.

The genes are TRBV9 and TRBJ1-5, with D unclear. Germline V gene data show CDR1 as SGDLS and CDR2 as YYNGEE. This CDR3 is built from 13 residues. The V gene lost 4 bases and the J gene lost 9 bases, with 14 bases spanning the gap. The CDR3 here is CASSKTWIGPQHF. The CDR3 DNA sequence: TGTGCCAGCAGCAAGACATGGATAGGGCCCCAGCATTTT. Together with reference TRBV9 and TRBJ1-5, the CDR3 gives the full variable domain: DSGVTQTPKHLITATGQRVTLRCSPRSGDLSVYWYQQSLDQGLQFLIQYYNGEERAKGNILERFSAQQFPDLHSELNLSSLELGDSALYFCASSKTWIGPQHFGDGTRLSIL.

The rearrangement uses TRBV4-3 and TRBJ2-7, with TRBD1 matching over 10 bases. The CDR3 loop spans 17 amino acids. Germline loops: CDR1 LGHNA, CDR2 YSLEER. With V trimmed by 1 base and J by 3 bases, 9 bases remained unmatched. The CDR3 region is CASSQGGQGTGNYEQYF. The CDR3 region has the DNA TGCGCCAGCAGCCAAGGGGGACAGGGGACCGGTAACTACGAGCAGTACTTC.

This clone was counted only a few times. The V call is TRBV5-1, the J call TRBJ2-7, with TRBD1 matching 10 bases. V was pared by 7 bases and J by 7 bases, with 8 bases of the junction left unmatched. The CDR3 covers 13 residues. Germline CDR1 reads SGHRS; CDR2 reads YFSETQ. The CDR3 DNA is TGCGCCAGCCTTTTGACAGGGGGCAGGGAGCAGTACTTC. This codes for CASLLTGGREQYF.